The 16 T cell receptor beta chains reported below all come from one sample, sequenced in a study of blood T cell repertoires in COVID-19. Clones were read by immunoSEQ multiplex PCR, and TCRdb kept only the in-frame ones, dropping some. The sample holds about 200,000 clones, around 81% seen once. Material for sequencing was peripheral blood. The source of these receptors is a man aged 55 to 70 with COVID-19, enrolled during active disease.

The V and J genes are TRBV16 and TRBJ2-7, with TRBD1 matching over 11 bases. V shed 3 bases and J 2 bases; nucleotides not matched to a gene: 6. CDR1 and CDR2 (germline): KGHSY, FQNENV. The CDR3 consists of 16 residues. CDR3 sequence (DNA): TGTGCCAGCAGCCACCCGGGGGGACAGGGGGCCTACGAGCAGTACTTC. Translating it yields CASSHPGGQGAYEQYF.

The genes are TRBV6-5 and TRBJ1-4; D might be TRBD1 (5 bases). From germline, CDR1 is MNHEY and CDR2 SVGAGI. This CDR3 is built from 16 residues. V gave up 4 bases and J gave up 3 bases, with 15 bases separating them. CDR3 DNA: TGTGCCAGCAGTTCCTCGCGGGGGAGGGCTAATGAAAAACTGTTTTTT. Residues: CASSSSRGRANEKLFF.

The CDR3 protein is CASSLDRGENTQYF. The CDR3 DNA sequence: TGTGCCAGCAGTCTGGACAGGGGGGAAAATACGCAGTATTTT. The chain has TRBV2 and TRBJ2-3, with 10 bases that match TRBD1. CDR3 length equals 14 residues. J gave up 7 bases and V 5 bases, and 6 bases lay outside the gene matches. Germline CDR1 SNHLY, CDR2 FYNNEI.

V gene TRBV27 combines with J gene TRBJ1-2; tentatively, D is TRBD1 (6 bases). CDR1 and CDR2 from the germline V gene are MNHEY and SMNVEV (reference sequence). The V end lost 8 bases, the J end lost 6 bases, and 22 bases lay between the germline ends. The CDR3 sequence is 15 residues long. CDR3 in amino acids: CASRTEGGGWNGYTF. As DNA, the CDR3 is TGTGCCAGCCGTACGGAAGGGGGAGGGTGGAATGGCTACACCTTC.

In this sample, this clone turned up once. The chain couples TRBV5-4 to TRBJ1-2; 7 bases fit TRBD1. The trim removed 2 bases at V and 7 bases at J, leaving 5 bases unmatched. The CDR3 has 13 residues. Germline V gene data show CDR1 as SGHNT and CDR2 as YYREEE (reference sequence). CDR3 amino acids: CASSFRQGSGYTF. The CDR3 DNA is TGTGCCAGCAGCTTTAGACAGGGAAGTGGCTACACCTTC.

The chain links TRBV15 to TRBJ2-7; D remains ambiguous. The CDR3 contains 13 residues. The germline gives CDR1 LNHNV, CDR2 YYDKDF (reference sequence). Deletions cut 5 bases from V and 0 bases from J, with 8 bases between. The CDR3 region has the DNA TGTGCCACCAGCGATACAGCCTCCTACGAGCAGTACTTC. Its translation is CATSDTASYEQYF.

This clone is a singleton in its sample. V gene TRBV3-1 (or the pseudogene TRBV3-2) combines with J gene TRBJ2-1, with 7 bases identical to TRBD2. This CDR3 is 15 amino acids long. Germline-derived CDR1 and CDR2 are LGHDT and YNNKEL (reference sequence). V dropped 5 bases and J dropped 9; count of bases not matched to a gene: 13. CDR3: CASSAPGLVAAEQFF. CDR3 nucleotide sequence: TGTGCCAGCAGCGCACCAGGACTAGTGGCCGCTGAGCAGTTCTTC.

This rearrangement joins TRBV12-3 or TRBV12-4 to TRBJ1-6; D uncertain. This CDR3 contains 13 residues. Trimming cost V 8 bases and J 7 bases, with 12 bases left between them. This chain's CDR3 is CASQANTNSPLHF. CDR3 nucleotide sequence: TGTGCCAGCCAGGCAAATACCAATTCACCCCTCCACTTT.

The chain links TRBV3-1 (or the pseudogene TRBV3-2) to TRBJ1-2; unclear D gene. Germline V gene sequence: CDR1 LGHDT, CDR2 YNNKEL (reference sequence). Between the trimmed V and J ends, which lost 0 bases and 4 bases, there was a span of 9 bases. CDR3 size: 14 residues. CDR3 DNA sequence: TGTGCCAGCAGCCAAGATACCCTTAGCTATGGCTACACCTTC. This sequence encodes CASSQDTLSYGYTF.

This clone was detected once. The V and J genes are TRBV18 and TRBJ1-4; D is unclear. V was pared by 4 bases and J by 3 bases, with 12 bases between. This CDR3 comprises 15 residues. CDR1 is KGHSH and CDR2 is LQKENI in the germline V gene. Written as DNA, the CDR3 is TGTGCCAGCTCACGTTCTGCCAGTCCTAATGAAAAACTGTTTTTT. Protein sequence: CASSRSASPNEKLFF.

The J gene is TRBJ2-7, the V gene TRBV6-2 or TRBV6-3; TRBD1 is a possible D gene (5 bases). Trimming removed 0 bases at V and 4 bases at J, with 10 bases between. CDR1 and CDR2 (germline): MNHEY, SVGEGT. CDR3 length equals 14 residues. The CDR3 coding sequence is TGTGCCAGCAGTTACTCTGGACATCCTTACGAGCAGTACTTC. It codes for CASSYSGHPYEQYF.

The chain employs TRBV19 and TRBJ2-7, with D tentatively TRBD1 (6 bases). With 6 bases removed from V and 4 bases from J, the gap between germline ends came to 16 bases. The germline V gene encodes CDR1 LNHDA and CDR2 SQIVND (reference sequence). The CDR3 loop spans 14 amino acids. CDR3 loop: CASRSQQGSYEQYF. Written as DNA, the CDR3 is TGTGCCAGTAGGTCTCAACAGGGTTCGTACGAGCAGTACTTC. Full variable domain (missing parts from reference TRBV19 and TRBJ2-7): DGGITQSPKYLFRKEGQNVTLSCEQNLNHDAMYWYRQDPGQGLRLIYYSQIVNDFQKGDIAEGYSVSREKKESFPLTVTSAQKNPTAFYLCASRSQQGSYEQYFGPGTRLTVT.

The rearrangement joins TRBV6-5 to TRBJ1-6; D uncertain. Germline CDR1 MNHEY, CDR2 SVGAGI. Deletions cut 6 bases from V and 7 bases from J, with 13 bases between. The CDR3 length is 14 residues. CDR3 sequence: CASRDSLGNSPLHF. The CDR3, as DNA: TGTGCCAGCAGAGACTCCCTTGGGAATTCACCCCTCCACTTT.

The chain combines TRBV15 with TRBJ2-7; no definite D call. CDR1 LNHNV and CDR2 YYDKDF come from the germline V gene (reference sequence). CDR3 length: 15 residues. Trimming stripped 5 bases from V and 2 bases from J, with 16 bases between. Written as DNA, the CDR3 is TGTGCCACCAGCTCCCGACGTGGGCCCCCCTACGAGCAGTACTTC. Amino acid sequence: CATSSRRGPPYEQYF. Full variable domain (remainder filled in from reference TRBV15 and TRBJ2-7): DAMVIQNPRYQVTQFGKPVTLSCSQTLNHNVMYWYQQKSSQAPKLLFHYYDKDFNNEADTPDNFQSRRPNTSFCFLDIRSPGLGDTAMYLCATSSRRGPPYEQYFGPGTRLTVT.

Comments on this clone: A junction boundary mismatches the germline segment, possibly from a read error. The chain couples TRBV11-2 to TRBJ2-7; the match to TRBD2 covers 7 bases. The CDR3 is 13 amino acids. The germline CDR1 and CDR2 sequences are SGHAT and FQNNGV. The CDR3 DNA reads as TGTGCCAGCAGCTTAGAAGGGGACTACGGGCAGTACTTC. It specifies CASSLEGDYGQYF.

The CDR3, as DNA: TGTGCCAGTAGTATCTCCCAGATTCTTGGCGGCTACACCTTC. It specifies CASSISQILGGYTF. The chain joins TRBV19 to TRBJ1-2; D call uncertain. V was shortened by 3 bases and J by 8 bases, with 16 bases between the two germline ends. CDR1 and CDR2 (germline): LNHDA, SQIVND (reference sequence). The CDR3 is 14 residues long.